A selection of T cell receptor beta chains follows, all from one sample in a study of cytomegalovirus exposure and HLA in healthy donors. Profiled with immunoSEQ multiplex PCR; TCRdb holds only in-frame clones, not every one. This table has 30,000 to 45,000 clones, 75% to 85% appearing once. Material: PBMCs. These receptors all come from a woman in her forties in good health and CMV-seronegative. The CDR3 runs from the conserved cysteine through the conserved F or W. The D gene is left open where the match is weak. A row's size may be missing; if present it is once, few, many or a size class.

len,v_gene,d_gene,abundance,j_gene,CDR3aa,CDR3nt
14,TRBV6-1,-,-,TRBJ2-7,CASRKMRENYEQYF,TGTGCCAGCAGGAAGATGAGGGAAAACTACGAGCAGTACTTC
14,TRBV5-4,TRBD1,-,TRBJ1-1,CASSNRGMNTEAFF,TGTGCCAGCTCCAACAGGGGGATGAACACTGAAGCTTTCTTT
15,TRBV28,TRBD1,-,TRBJ1-2,CASSLTGTANYGYTF,TGTGCCAGCAGTTTGACCGGGACAGCTAACTATGGCTACACCTTC
15,TRBV4-3,-,-,TRBJ1-2,CASSQDGSVLYGYTF,TGCGCCAGCAGCCAAGATGGTTCAGTGCTTTATGGCTACACCTTC
15,TRBV5-1,TRBD1,-,TRBJ1-1,CASSQIQGVNTEAFF,TGCGCCAGCAGCCAAATACAGGGGGTGAACACTGAAGCTTTCTTT
12,TRBV29-1,-,once,TRBJ1-1,CSVVLGRTEAFF,TGCAGCGTTGTTCTGGGGAGGACTGAAGCTTTCTTT
15,TRBV7-2,TRBD2,once,TRBJ2-3,CASSPQRGSTDTQYF,TGTGCCAGCAGCCCCCAGCGGGGTAGCACAGATACGCAGTATTTT
14,TRBV6-1,TRBD1,-,TRBJ1-2,CASSETDRAYGYTF,TGTGCCAGCAGTGAGACTGACAGGGCCTATGGCTACACCTTC
13,TRBV5-4,TRBD1,-,TRBJ2-7,CASSLSRGLEQYF,TGTGCCAGCAGCTTGAGCAGGGGGCTCGAGCAGTACTTC
19,TRBV2,TRBD1,-,TRBJ1-6,CASSMPGTGAVGYNSPLHF,TGTGCCAGCAGTATGCCCGGGACAGGGGCCGTGGGCTATAATTCACCCCTCCACTTT
17,TRBV19,TRBD1,-,TRBJ2-1,CASSHAAGTGGGDEQFF,TGTGCCAGTAGCCACGCAGCCGGGACAGGGGGAGGGGATGAGCAGTTCTTC
13,TRBV7-9,-,-,TRBJ1-2,CASSLGGVAGYTF,TGTGCCAGCAGCTTGGGAGGGGTCGCGGGCTACACCTTC
13,TRBV19,-,-,TRBJ1-4,CASSIVQNEKLFF,TGTGCCAGTAGTATAGTTCAAAATGAAAAACTGTTTTTT
14,TRBV6-5,-,-,TRBJ2-5,CASSYGWAIETQYF,TGTGCCAGCAGTTACGGGTGGGCTATAGAGACCCAGTACTTC
15,TRBV10-3,TRBD1,once,TRBJ1-5,CAISERSGGNQPQHF,TGTGCCATCAGTGAGCGGTCAGGGGGAAATCAGCCCCAGCATTTT
14,TRBV5-1,TRBD2,-,TRBJ2-3,CASSLGGGPDTQYF,TGCGCCAGCAGCTTGGGCGGGGGTCCGGATACGCAGTATTTT
16,TRBV4-1,-,-,TRBJ1-6,CASSQLENRYNSPLHF,TGCGCCAGCAGCCAACTCGAGAACCGATATAATTCACCCCTCCACTTT
14,TRBV4-2,-,-,TRBJ2-2,CASSQQVNTGELFF,TGTGCCAGCAGTCAACAGGTGAACACCGGGGAGCTGTTTTTT
15,TRBV7-2,TRBD1,-,TRBJ2-7,CASSEGTGWRHEQYF,TGTGCCAGCAGCGAGGGGACAGGGTGGCGTCACGAGCAGTACTTC
15,TRBV19,TRBD2,-,TRBJ2-5,CASTPSGTSRETQYF,TGTGCCAGTACTCCCTCCGGGACTAGCAGAGAGACCCAGTACTTC
15,TRBV2,-,-,TRBJ2-3,CASTGLLAGTDTQYF,TGTGCCAGCACCGGGCTGCTAGCCGGCACAGATACGCAGTATTTT
13,TRBV2,-,few,TRBJ1-2,CASCYGQTYGYTF,TGTGCCAGCTGCTATGGACAGACCTATGGCTACACCTTC
15,TRBV4-3,-,-,TRBJ2-4,CASSHRVAPKNIQYF,TGCGCCAGCAGCCATCGGGTGGCGCCCAAAAACATTCAGTACTTC
13,TRBV4-3,-,few,TRBJ1-2,CASSHQGNYGYTF,TGCGCCAGCAGCCACCAGGGTAACTATGGCTACACCTTC
14,TRBV7-2,TRBD1,-,TRBJ1-2,CASSSDRGLHGYTF,TGTGCCAGCAGCTCGGACAGGGGGCTCCATGGCTACACCTTC
16,TRBV4-3,TRBD2,-,TRBJ2-1,CASSRVLAGGYNEQFF,TGCGCCAGCAGCCGAGTTCTAGCGGGGGGTTACAATGAGCAGTTCTTC
17,TRBV7-3,TRBD2,-,TRBJ2-2,CASSLKGGAGNTGELFF,TGTGCCAGCAGCTTAAAGGGAGGGGCCGGGAACACCGGGGAGCTGTTTTTT
14,TRBV6-5,-,-,TRBJ1-6,CASSSPGDNSPLHF,TGTGCCAGCAGTTCCCCAGGGGATAATTCACCCCTCCACTTT
14,TRBV2,-,once,TRBJ1-6,CASRLTVPSSPLHF,TGTGCCAGCAGATTGACAGTTCCTAGTTCACCCCTCCACTTT
18,TRBV13,-,-,TRBJ2-3,CATTILGYQEGSTDTQYF,TGTGCCACCACTATTTTAGGATACCAAGAGGGTAGCACAGATACGCAGTATTTT
15,TRBV18,-,-,TRBJ1-2,CASSPSSGLNYGYTF,TGTGCCAGCTCGCCTTCATCGGGGTTGAACTATGGCTACACCTTC
14,TRBV19,TRBD1,-,TRBJ2-3,CASQPRTGRDTQYF,TGTGCCAGTCAACCCCGGACAGGGAGGGATACGCAGTATTTT
19,TRBV5-6,-,-,TRBJ2-7,CASSLWFIWLRTSTYEQYF,TGTGCCAGCAGCTTGTGGTTCATATGGCTCCGGACATCCACATACGAGCAGTACTTC
12,TRBV2,-,-,TRBJ1-1,CASSEHDRKAFF,TGTGCCAGCAGTGAACACGACAGAAAGGCTTTCTTT
14,TRBV30,-,-,TRBJ1-4,CAWSLRGDNEKLFF,TGTGCCTGGAGCCTGCGGGGGGATAATGAAAAACTGTTTTTT
16,TRBV5-1,-,-,TRBJ1-1,CASSLAVIAMNTEAFF,TGCGCCAGCAGCTTGGCAGTCATCGCCATGAACACTGAAGCTTTCTTT
15,TRBV7-9,TRBD2,once,TRBJ2-1,CASSSLAGGYNEQFF,TGTGCCAGCAGCTCGCTAGCGGGGGGATACAATGAGCAGTTCTTC
15,TRBV7-2,TRBD1,-,TRBJ2-7,CASSAGGAGSYEQYF,TGTGCCAGCAGTGCAGGGGGCGCGGGCTCCTACGAGCAGTACTTC
13,TRBV15,-,-,TRBJ1-2,CATSRSGEHGYTF,TGTGCCACCAGCAGATCTGGAGAACATGGCTACACCTTC
15,TRBV13,TRBD1,-,TRBJ2-3,CASSGRQGGTDTQYF,TGTGCCAGCAGCGGAAGACAGGGTGGCACAGATACGCAGTATTTT
18,TRBV11-2,TRBD2,once,TRBJ2-1,CASSFSWGTSGGYNEQFF,TGTGCCAGCAGCTTTTCATGGGGAACTAGCGGGGGCTACAATGAGCAGTTCTTC